This passage covers 16 T cell receptor beta chains from one sample sequenced in a study of cytomegalovirus exposure and HLA in healthy donors. PCR involved 60 Vbeta and 13 Jbeta primers. Sequencing used immunoSEQ multiplex PCR; TCRdb keeps in-frame clones, though not all of them. The data contain about 140,000 clones, roughly three quarters of them singletons. The specimen sequenced was PBMCs. The source of these receptors is a man younger than 30 in good health and CMV-seronegative.

The chain employs TRBV9 and TRBJ2-7, with D perhaps TRBD2 (5 bases). V lost 0 bases, J lost 4 bases, and 11 bases lay in between. The CDR3 runs 14 residues. Germline CDR1 is SGDLS and CDR2 is YYNGEE. DNA for the CDR3: TGTGCCAGCAGCGTAGGAGGGCGAGGGTACGAGCAGTACTTC. Its translation: CASSVGGRGYEQYF.

The chain links TRBV25-1 to TRBJ2-5; TRBD2 might be the D (7 bases). The germline V gene encodes CDR1 MGHDK and CDR2 SYGVNS. V was pared by 5 bases and J by 4 bases, with 14 bases between. CDR3 length: 14 amino acids. CDR3 in amino acids: CASSPLGGGETQYF. CDR3 nucleotide sequence: TGTGCCAGCAGTCCCCTAGGGGGGGGAGAGACCCAGTACTTC.

The CDR3 DNA reads as TGTGCCAGCAGCCGGGGGGAGAGCTACGAGCAGTACTTC. Its translation: CASSRGESYEQYF. The J gene is TRBJ2-7, the V gene TRBV11-2, with 7 nucleotides matching TRBD2. Trimming took 5 bases from V and 3 from J; bases not matched to a gene: 4. CDR1 is SGHAT and CDR2 is FQNNGV in the germline V gene. There are 13 residues in the CDR3.

The sample holds one count of this clone. Written as DNA, the CDR3 is TGTGCCAGCAGCTTAGTCGTCGGCAGGGAATTCTACAATGAGCAGTTCTTC. Amino acid sequence: CASSLVVGREFYNEQFF. This sequence joins TRBV7-2 and TRBJ2-1; D perhaps matches TRBD1 (5 bases). This CDR3 spans 17 amino acids. In germline, CDR1 is SGHTA, CDR2 FQGNSA. V was shortened by 1 base and J by 3 bases, with 16 bases between the two germline ends.

The chain combines TRBV27 with TRBJ1-1, with D possibly being TRBD1 (6 bases). V was clipped by 3 bases and J by 0 bases, with 14 bases between them. The CDR3 extends over 16 amino acids. CDR1 is MNHEY, CDR2 SMNVEV, per germline (reference sequence). The CDR3 here is CASSFRGGLMNTEAFF. The CDR3 bases are TGTGCCAGCAGTTTTAGGGGGGGGCTTATGAACACTGAAGCTTTCTTT.

V gene TRBV6-1 combines with J gene TRBJ1-1; 8 bases align to TRBD1. The CDR3 is 14 amino acids. V was pared by 2 bases and J by 7 bases, with 6 bases of the junction left unmatched. Germline CDR1 MNHNS, CDR2 SASEGT. The CDR3 here is CASSEYRGVIEAFF. The DNA of the CDR3 is TGTGCCAGCAGTGAATACAGGGGGGTGATTGAAGCTTTCTTT.

This sequence joins TRBV7-9 and TRBJ2-3, with 11 bases that match TRBD2. CDR3 length: 16 amino acids. Losses at the gene ends were 2 bases for V and 6 bases for J; bases not matched to a gene: 7. Germline V gene data show CDR1 as SEHNR and CDR2 as FQNEAQ (reference sequence). The chain's CDR3 is CASSLWDSGGADTQYF. The CDR3 coding sequence is TGTGCCAGCAGCTTATGGGATAGCGGGGGGGCCGATACGCAGTATTTT.

This chain uses TRBV11-1 with TRBJ1-1, with TRBD1 as a possible D gene (5 bases). Between the trimmed V and J ends, which lost 4 bases and 1 base, there was a span of 7 bases. Germline V CDR1 and CDR2: SGHAT, FQDESV (reference sequence). The CDR3 sequence is 13 residues long. Here the CDR3 DNA reads TGTGCCAGCAGCTGGACACAGAACACTGAAGCTTTCTTT. Encoded protein: CASSWTQNTEAFF.

The gene calls are TRBV9 and TRBJ2-7; the D gene is possibly TRBD1 (5 bases). The CDR3 is 14 amino acids. V gave up 0 bases and J gave up 2 bases, with 9 bases separating them. CDR1 is SGDLS and CDR2 is YYNGEE in the germline V gene. In DNA form, the CDR3 reads TGTGCCAGCAGCGTAGGGGGCCCCACCTACGAGCAGTACTTC. This sequence encodes CASSVGGPTYEQYF.

This chain uses TRBV9 with TRBJ2-1; no clear D. V lost 0 bases and J lost 1, with 8 bases in between. CDR1 is SGDLS and CDR2 is YYNGEE in the germline V gene. This CDR3 has 15 amino acids. The CDR3 bases are TGTGCCAGCAGCGTAGGAGCAGGTTCCTACAATGAGCAGTTCTTC. It specifies CASSVGAGSYNEQFF.

This clone came up a few times. The chain couples TRBV5-1 to TRBJ2-2, with D possibly TRBD1 on 6 matching bases. V lost 3 bases and J lost 0, with 9 bases in between. Germline V gene data show CDR1 as SGHRS and CDR2 as YFSETQ. The CDR3 is made up of 15 amino acids. Written as DNA, the CDR3 is TGCGCCAGCAGCTCACAGGGATCGAACACCGGGGAGCTGTTTTTT. It specifies CASSSQGSNTGELFF.

A few counts support this clone. The chain couples TRBV2 to TRBJ1-2; 7 nucleotides align to TRBD1. Germline V lookup: CDR1 SNHLY, CDR2 FYNNEI. The length of the CDR3 is 14 residues. After removal of 8 bases from V and 6 bases from J, the junction contained 12 bases not matched to a gene. In nucleotides, the CDR3 is TGTGCCAGCGGGGTCCAAACAGGGGTCGATGGCTACACCTTC. Translation: CASGVQTGVDGYTF.

J is TRBJ2-1 and V is TRBV4-3; D may be TRBD1 (5 bases). The CDR3 has 17 amino acids. Per the germline V gene, CDR1 is LGHNA and CDR2 is YSLEER. The V and J ends lost 1 base and 1 base respectively, with 14 bases between them. Here the CDR3 DNA reads TGCGCCAGCAGCCAAGGATGGGGCCCCCATTCCTACAATGAGCAGTTCTTC. It specifies CASSQGWGPHSYNEQFF.

A single count supports this clone. The chain has TRBV7-2 and TRBJ1-5, with D uncertain. There are 13 residues in the CDR3. Germline V gene sequence: CDR1 SGHTA, CDR2 FQGNSA. The V end was cut by 5 bases, the J end by 9 bases, with 14 bases between. The CDR3 region has the DNA TGTGCCAGCAGCCCCCCCGGACTCCGGCCCCAGCATTTT. Encoded protein: CASSPPGLRPQHF.

The genes are TRBV5-1 and TRBJ2-5; D may be TRBD1 (6 bases). The CDR3 extends over 14 amino acids. Trimming cost V 0 bases and J 5 bases, with 11 bases left between them. Germline CDR1 reads SGHRS; CDR2 reads YFSETQ. The CDR3 sequence is CASSLGQVTETQYF. The CDR3 DNA is TGCGCCAGCAGCTTGGGACAGGTTACTGAGACCCAGTACTTC. Full variable domain (outside the CDR3, taken from reference TRBV5-1 and TRBJ2-5): KAGVTQTPRYLIKTRGQQVTLSCSPISGHRSVSWYQQTPGQGLQFLFEYFSETQRNKGNFPGRFSGRQFSNSRSEMNVSTLELGDSALYLCASSLGQVTETQYFGPGTRLLVL.

J is TRBJ2-7 and V is TRBV4-3, with a possible D match to TRBD1 (6 bases). This CDR3 has 16 amino acids. V lost 0 bases to trimming and J lost 2 bases, with 14 bases between them. The germline V gene encodes CDR1 LGHNA and CDR2 YSLEER. CDR3 nucleotide sequence: TGCGCCAGCAGCCAAGAGGTGGGCTCAGGGGCCTACGAGCAGTACTTC. Protein: CASSQEVGSGAYEQYF.